One sample yielded the 32 T cell receptor beta chains listed below, sequenced in a study of blood T cell repertoires in COVID-19. Profiled with immunoSEQ multiplex PCR; TCRdb holds only in-frame clones, not every one. The repertoire has some 390,000 clones, around 91% of them found once; the top ten carry 0.9% to 1.2%. Source material: PBMCs or T cells enriched from blood (not recorded which). The receptors shown here come from a man aged 30-40 years who had recovered from COVID-19.

This clone came up once. This sequence joins TRBV7-9 and TRBJ2-6, with D perhaps TRBD1 (5 bases). This CDR3 has 16 residues. The germline V gene encodes CDR1 SEHNR and CDR2 FQNEAQ (reference sequence). Trimming stripped 5 bases from V and 0 bases from J, with 11 bases between. DNA for the CDR3: TGTGCCAGCAGCGATAACAGGAACTCTGGGGCCAACGTCCTGACTTTC. It is translated as CASSDNRNSGANVLTF.

The chain uses TRBV18 and TRBJ2-7; 12 bases are shared with TRBD2. The CDR3 runs to 15 residues. In germline, CDR1 is KGHSH, CDR2 LQKENI. V was pared by 3 bases and J by 5 bases, with 5 bases of the junction left unmatched. CDR3 protein: CASSPVLAGGNEQYF. In DNA form, the CDR3 reads TGTGCCAGCTCACCCGTACTAGCGGGAGGCAACGAGCAGTACTTC. Filled out from reference TRBV18 and TRBJ2-7, the complete variable domain reads NAGVMQNPRHLVRRRGQEARLRCSPMKGHSHVYWYRQLPEEGLKFMVYLQKENIIDESGMPKERFSAEFPKEGPSILRIQQVVRGDSAAYFCASSPVLAGGNEQYFGPGTRLTVT.

V gene TRBV4-2 combines with J gene TRBJ1-5, with D possibly being TRBD1 (5 bases). Trimming cost V 3 bases and J 0 bases, with 9 bases left between them. The germline V gene has CDR1 LGHNA and CDR2 YNFKEQ. The CDR3 is 15 residues long. The CDR3 region has the DNA TGTGCCAGCAGCCAGACAGAGTATAGCAATCAGCCCCAGCATTTT. Amino acids: CASSQTEYSNQPQHF.

This chain links TRBV27 with TRBJ1-6; tentative D call: TRBD1 (6 bases). This CDR3 is 15 amino acids long. V dropped 2 bases and J dropped 7 bases, with 12 bases sitting between them. The germline V gene encodes CDR1 MNHEY and CDR2 SMNVEV (reference sequence). Written as DNA, the CDR3 is TGTGCCAGCAGTTTAGGGGGCCGTAGGAATTCACCCCTCCACTTT. Amino acids: CASSLGGRRNSPLHF.

The rearrangement uses TRBV5-1 and TRBJ2-7, with 7 bases lining up with TRBD1. The CDR3 has 15 amino acids. Unmatched junction bases numbered 7, after V lost 4 bases and J lost 0 bases. Per germline, CDR1 SGHRS and CDR2 YFSETQ. CDR3 in amino acids: CASSQGQISSYEQYF. The CDR3 nucleotides read TGCGCCAGCAGCCAGGGACAGATCAGCTCCTACGAGCAGTACTTC.

This chain uses TRBV5-5 with TRBJ2-2; possible D gene TRBD2, 5 bases. This CDR3 spans 15 amino acids. From germline, CDR1 is SGHKS and CDR2 YYEKEE (reference sequence). Trimming took 4 bases from V and 8 from J, leaving 18 bases between them. The CDR3 DNA reads as TGTGCCAGCAGCCCCCGAAGGGAGCGAGGGGGGGAGCTGTTTTTT. Translating gives CASSPRRERGGELFF.

This chain joins TRBV2 and TRBJ2-2; D is perhaps TRBD1 (5 bases). Germline V CDR1 and CDR2: SNHLY, FYNNEI. There are 13 residues in the CDR3. Trimming took off 3 bases at V and 5 bases at J, with 7 bases between the two ends. The CDR3 is CASSEAGTGELFF. As DNA, the CDR3 is TGTGCCAGCAGTGAGGCAGGGACCGGGGAGCTGTTTTTT.

The genes are TRBV9 and TRBJ2-7; 8 positions match TRBD2. The CDR3 runs 14 residues. Germline-derived CDR1 and CDR2 are SGDLS and YYNGEE. The V gene end was trimmed by 3 bases and the J gene end by 4 bases; junction bases not matched to a gene: 6. In DNA form, the CDR3 reads TGTGCCAGCAGCGCGCCGGGACTAGGTTACGAGCAGTACTTC. This sequence encodes CASSAPGLGYEQYF.

The chain has TRBV29-1 and TRBJ1-1; perhaps TRBD1 as D (5 bases). V was pared by 4 bases and J by 0 bases, with 9 bases between. Germline V CDR1 and CDR2: SQVTM, ANQGSEA. There are 13 residues in the CDR3. CDR3 in amino acids: CSVGVTVNTEAFF. CDR3 sequence (DNA): TGCAGCGTTGGGGTGACAGTGAACACTGAAGCTTTCTTT.

The chain employs TRBV11-2 and TRBJ2-3, with 7 nucleotides matching TRBD2. This CDR3 contains 16 residues. Trimming removed 8 bases from V and 4 bases from J; junction bases left unmatched: 15. Germline CDR1 is SGHAT and CDR2 is FQNNGV. Here the CDR3 DNA reads TGTGCCAGCGAGGCTCTCATCGGGAGGTTTTCAGATACGCAGTATTTT. Its translation is CASEALIGRFSDTQYF.

The chain couples TRBV7-9 to TRBJ2-7; TRBD1 matches at 7 bases. Germline CDR1 is SEHNR and CDR2 is FQNEAQ (reference sequence). This CDR3 has 17 residues. Unmatched junction bases numbered 12, after V lost 3 bases and J lost 1 base. DNA of the CDR3: TGTGCCAGCAGCTTCCCACCTGACAGGGATCAATCCTACGAGCAGTACTTC. This encodes CASSFPPDRDQSYEQYF.

The chain joins TRBV30 to TRBJ2-1; a possible D gene is TRBD1 (6 bases). CDR1 is GTSNPN, CDR2 SVGIG, per germline (reference sequence). This CDR3 region has 12 residues. The V end was cut by 0 bases, the J end by 15 bases, with 15 bases between. The CDR3 DNA reads as TGTGCCTGGAGTGTGTCAGGGGCCGACGGGTTCTTC. Translated: CAWSVSGADGFF.

The V gene is TRBV7-2, the J gene TRBJ1-5; D possibly corresponds to TRBD1 (6 bases). V lost 7 bases, J lost 3 bases, and 19 bases lay in between. This CDR3 region has 16 residues. Per germline, CDR1 SGHTA and CDR2 FQGNSA. The CDR3 bases are TGTGCCAGCACCACCCAAGCGGGGGGCTACAATCAGCCCCAGCATTTT. Amino acid sequence: CASTTQAGGYNQPQHF.

This chain connects TRBV7-9 to TRBJ1-5, with a tentative D call TRBD1 (6 bases). V was trimmed by 5 bases and J by 4 bases, leaving 15 bases between them. Germline CDR1 SEHNR, CDR2 FQNEAQ (reference sequence). The CDR3 runs to 15 residues. CDR3 residues: CASSQAGDPNQPQHF. CDR3 DNA: TGTGCCAGCAGCCAGGCAGGGGACCCAAATCAGCCCCAGCATTTT.

The chain has TRBV14 and TRBJ1-1; the D gene is possibly TRBD1 (6 bases). The CDR3 runs 16 residues. Germline loops: CDR1 SGHDN, CDR2 FVKESK. V was clipped by 0 bases and J by 5 bases, with 16 bases between them. The CDR3 sequence is CASSQEKGRGGTEAFF. The CDR3 DNA reads TGTGCCAGCAGCCAAGAGAAGGGCAGGGGTGGGACTGAAGCTTTCTTT.

V gene TRBV30 combines with J gene TRBJ2-1, with 8 bases identical to TRBD2. Trimming at V came to 2 bases and at J to 2 bases, leaving 11 bases not matched to a gene. Germline loops: CDR1 GTSNPN, CDR2 SVGIG (reference sequence). This CDR3 contains 17 residues. The CDR3 is CAWSSAKISGTYNEQFF. The DNA of the CDR3 is TGTGCCTGGAGTTCCGCCAAGATTAGCGGGACCTACAATGAGCAGTTCTTC.

This sequence joins TRBV11-2 and TRBJ2-1, with a weak D call TRBD2 (6 bases). The CDR3 spans 15 residues. The V gene lost 0 bases and the J gene lost 5 bases, with 11 bases spanning the gap. The germline gives CDR1 SGHAT, CDR2 FQNNGV. In DNA form, the CDR3 reads TGTGCCAGCAGCTTAGATCTAGCGAGCCACAATGAGCAGTTCTTC. Translation gives CASSLDLASHNEQFF. Supplemented by reference TRBV11-2 and TRBJ2-1, the full variable domain reads EAGVAQSPRYKIIEKRQSVAFWCNPISGHATLYWYQQILGQGPKLLIQFQNNGVVDDSQLPKDRFSAERLKGVDSTLKIQPAKLEDSAVYLCASSLDLASHNEQFFGPGTRLTVL.

The CDR3 bases are TGTGCCAGCTCCCAGGGGGCGAATTCACCCCTCCACTTT. Its protein is CASSQGANSPLHF. This chain connects TRBV18 to TRBJ1-6; 8 nucleotides match TRBD1. Germline CDR1 KGHSH, CDR2 LQKENI. There are 13 residues in the CDR3. Unmatched junction bases numbered 2, after V lost 6 bases and J lost 7 bases.

The chain joins TRBV5-4 to TRBJ1-4; TRBD1 agrees at 9 bases. The trim removed 4 bases at V and 5 bases at J, leaving 6 bases unmatched. The length of the CDR3 is 15 residues. Per germline, CDR1 SGHNT and CDR2 YYREEE (reference sequence). The CDR3 DNA follows: TGTGCCAGCAGCAGCGGCGGGACAGGGAATGAAAAACTGTTTTTT. Translation: CASSSGGTGNEKLFF.

The rearrangement uses TRBV15 and TRBJ1-3; D gene uncertain. The CDR3 loop spans 17 amino acids. Looked up from germline, CDR1 is LNHNV and CDR2 is YYDKDF (reference sequence). V gave up 0 bases and J gave up 2 bases, with 14 bases separating them. CDR3 amino acids: CATSRDGTTIAGNTIYF. DNA for the CDR3: TGTGCCACCAGCAGAGATGGAACAACTATTGCTGGAAACACCATATATTTT.

This clone occurred once. The V call is TRBV3-1 (or the pseudogene TRBV3-2), the J call TRBJ1-6; 7 bases match TRBD1. The germline V gene encodes CDR1 LGHDT and CDR2 YNNKEL (reference sequence). The CDR3 is made up of 15 amino acids. Trimming cost V 2 bases and J 6 bases; bases outside gene matches: 4. This chain's CDR3 is CASSQRDSFNSPLHF. The CDR3 nucleotides read TGTGCCAGCAGCCAAAGGGACAGCTTTAATTCACCCCTCCACTTT.

This chain links TRBV7-9 with TRBJ1-2; 7 nucleotides match TRBD1. The CDR3 length is 14 residues. Germline lookup yields CDR1 SEHNR and CDR2 FQNEAQ (reference sequence). J gave up 3 bases and V 1 base, and 2 bases lay outside the gene matches. The CDR3 nucleotides are TGTGCCAGCAGCTTAGACAGGGGCTACTATGGCTACACCTTC. Translation gives CASSLDRGYYGYTF.

CDR3 in amino acids: CATRDSYGYTF. In DNA form, the CDR3 reads TGTGCCACCAGGGACAGCTATGGCTACACCTTC. The chain recombines TRBV24-1 with TRBJ1-2; tentatively, D is TRBD1 (6 bases). The CDR3 is 11 amino acids. From germline, CDR1 is KGHDR and CDR2 SFDVKD. V lost 7 bases and J 4 bases, leaving 6 bases between the germline ends.

The gene calls are TRBV6-5 and TRBJ1-6; 7 bases are a match to TRBD1. J lost 7 bases, V lost 0 bases, and 6 bases had no gene match. This CDR3 is built from 16 residues. CDR1 MNHEY and CDR2 SVGAGI come from the germline V gene. CDR3 sequence reads: CASSYSTGAGNSPLHF. The CDR3 DNA sequence: TGTGCCAGCAGTTACTCCACAGGGGCAGGGAATTCACCCCTCCACTTT.

The genes are TRBV28 and TRBJ1-1; D gene unclear. Per the germline V gene, CDR1 is MDHEN and CDR2 is SYDVKM. The CDR3 loop spans 13 amino acids. The V and J ends lost 7 bases and 7 bases respectively, with 16 bases between them. The CDR3 DNA follows: TGTGCCAGCACCCGCCCGAGGGCGGATGAAGCTTTCTTT. This codes for CASTRPRADEAFF.

The chain combines TRBV19 with TRBJ2-7, with TRBD1 matching over 8 bases. The CDR3 is 16 residues long. From germline, CDR1 is LNHDA and CDR2 SQIVND (reference sequence). Trimming at V came to 4 bases and at J to 2 bases, leaving 10 bases not matched to a gene. The CDR3 is CASSRSHGTGAYEQYF. The CDR3, as DNA: TGTGCCAGTAGTAGAAGCCATGGGACAGGAGCCTACGAGCAGTACTTC.

The V call is TRBV19, the J call TRBJ2-2; D possibly corresponds to TRBD1 (5 bases). V was trimmed by 7 bases and J by 4 bases, leaving 10 bases between them. CDR1 and CDR2 from the germline V gene are LNHDA and SQIVND (reference sequence). This CDR3 is built from 13 residues. In nucleotides, the CDR3 is TGTGCCAGTACCCCCAGGGCCACCGGGGAGCTGTTTTTT. Its protein is CASTPRATGELFF.

This sequence joins TRBV11-3 and TRBJ2-7; D not certain. V was shortened by 5 bases and J by 3 bases, with 11 bases between the two germline ends. The CDR3 covers 13 residues. The V gene's germline CDR1 is SGHNT and CDR2 YENEEA. The CDR3, as DNA: TGTGCCAGCAGCCTGGCCCCAATCTACGAGCAGTACTTC. Protein sequence: CASSLAPIYEQYF.

The chain joins TRBV29-1 to TRBJ2-1; 9 bases match TRBD2. The CDR3 extends over 14 amino acids. Germline values: CDR1 SQVTM, CDR2 ANQGSEA. The V and J ends lost 0 bases and 10 bases, in that order; junction bases with no gene match: 7. CDR3 coding DNA: TGCAGCGTTGAAGATGCTAGCGGGGCTGGGGAGCAGTTCTTC. Residues: CSVEDASGAGEQFF.

V gene TRBV27 combines with J gene TRBJ2-1, with 8 bases matching TRBD2. The CDR3 is 14 amino acids. Germline-derived CDR1 and CDR2 are MNHEY and SMNVEV (reference sequence). V lost 7 bases, J lost 0 bases, and 2 bases stayed unmatched. For the CDR3, the DNA is TGTGCCAGCAATCTAGCGGGCTCCTACAATGAGCAGTTCTTC. It codes for CASNLAGSYNEQFF.

This chain joins TRBV28 and TRBJ2-7; TRBD1 might be the D (5 bases). In germline, CDR1 is MDHEN, CDR2 SYDVKM. There are 13 residues in the CDR3. V gave up 6 bases and J gave up 3 bases, with 12 bases separating them. This CDR3 is CASSSTQDYEQYF. The DNA for the CDR3 is TGTGCCAGCAGCTCGACACAGGACTACGAGCAGTACTTC.

The chain couples TRBV6-5 to TRBJ1-5; tentatively, D is TRBD1 (5 bases). V gave up 4 bases and J gave up 2 bases, with 12 bases separating them. The CDR3 consists of 15 residues. Germline CDR1 MNHEY, CDR2 SVGAGI. The DNA of the CDR3 is TGTGCCAGCAGTTCGTCGACAGTGGGCAATCAGCCCCAGCATTTT. This codes for CASSSSTVGNQPQHF.